This T cell receptor (beta chain) originates from a study of vaccination and CD4 T cells after COVID-19. Study summary: Nasal swab PCR identified SARS-CoV-2 in the convalescent patients, of whom roughly ten were mild and one severe. Post-vaccine sampling followed dose two by a median 72 days (range 14 to 241). Overlapping spike pools from SARS-CoV-2 and HCoV-NL63, HCoV-OC43 and HCoV-229E served as culture stimuli. Study-level results: The study found that a median approximately 84% of reactive clones in convalescent patients appeared only post-vaccination.

This clonotype was observed a few times. Antigen unknown. The CDR3 sequence is 14 residues long. Germline values: CDR1 KGHSH, CDR2 LQKENI. The V and J ends lost 4 bases and 4 bases, in that order; junction bases with no gene match: 7. The Oncomine TCR Beta short-read assay was applied to DNA of cultured CD4+ T cells. TCRdb ran MiXCR on the PCR reads and lists one entry per CDR3 protein. This table holds over 15,000 distinct CDR3 sequences, approximately 57% found once. Noted treatment: roughly nine-day PBMC culture with coronavirus spike peptide pools or control peptides (ViraFEST assay). The sample here was CD4+ T cells from blood, cultured in vitro, taken before SARS-CoV-2 vaccination. The chain employs TRBV18 and TRBJ2-7; 7 bases line up with TRBD1. This TCR was recovered from a human donor who had recovered from COVID-19. CDR3 sequence: CASSQIGQDYEQYF. For the CDR3, the DNA is TGTGCCAGCTCACAAATTGGACAGGATTACGAGCAGTACTTC.